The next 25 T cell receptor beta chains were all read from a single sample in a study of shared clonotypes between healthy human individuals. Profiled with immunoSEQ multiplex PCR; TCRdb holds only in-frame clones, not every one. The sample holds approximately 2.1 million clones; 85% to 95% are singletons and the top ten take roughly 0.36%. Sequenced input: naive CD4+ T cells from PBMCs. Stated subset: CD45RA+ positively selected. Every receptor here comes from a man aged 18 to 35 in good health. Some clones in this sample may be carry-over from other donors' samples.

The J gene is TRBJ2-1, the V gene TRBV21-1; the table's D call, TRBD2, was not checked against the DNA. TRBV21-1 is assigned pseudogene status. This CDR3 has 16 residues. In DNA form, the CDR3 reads TGTGCCAGCAGCCCCCCCGCGAGCGGGAGGGAAAATGAGCAGTTCTTC. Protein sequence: CASSPPASGRENEQFF.

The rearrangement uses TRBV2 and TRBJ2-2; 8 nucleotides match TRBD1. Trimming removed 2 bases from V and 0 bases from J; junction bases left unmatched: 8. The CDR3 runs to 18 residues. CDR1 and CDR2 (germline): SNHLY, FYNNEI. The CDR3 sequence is CASSERGGQGTNTGELFF. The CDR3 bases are TGTGCCAGCAGTGAAAGAGGTGGACAGGGAACGAACACCGGGGAGCTGTTTTTT.

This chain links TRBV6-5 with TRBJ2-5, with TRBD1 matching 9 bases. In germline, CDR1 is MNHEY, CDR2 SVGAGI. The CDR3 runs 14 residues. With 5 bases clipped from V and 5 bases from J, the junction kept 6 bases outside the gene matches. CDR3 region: CASSHHRGRETQYF. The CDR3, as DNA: TGTGCCAGCAGTCACCACAGGGGGCGGGAGACCCAGTACTTC.

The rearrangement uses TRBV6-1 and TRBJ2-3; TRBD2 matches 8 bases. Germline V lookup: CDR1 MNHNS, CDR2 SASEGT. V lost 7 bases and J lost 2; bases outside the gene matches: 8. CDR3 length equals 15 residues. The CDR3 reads CASKASGRPTDTQYF. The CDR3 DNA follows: TGTGCCAGCAAAGCTAGCGGGCGCCCCACAGATACGCAGTATTTT.

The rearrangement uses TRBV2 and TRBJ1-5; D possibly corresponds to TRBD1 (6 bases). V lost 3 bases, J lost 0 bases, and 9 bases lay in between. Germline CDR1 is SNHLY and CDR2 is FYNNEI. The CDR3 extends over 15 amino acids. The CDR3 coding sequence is TGTGCCAGCAGTGAGTTAGGGGGTAGCAATCAGCCCCAGCATTTT. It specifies CASSELGGSNQPQHF.

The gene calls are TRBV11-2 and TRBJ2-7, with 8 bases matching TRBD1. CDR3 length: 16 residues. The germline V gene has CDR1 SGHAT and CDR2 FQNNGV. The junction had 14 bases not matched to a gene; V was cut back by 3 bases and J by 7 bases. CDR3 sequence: CASSFGLDRGPLEQYF. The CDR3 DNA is TGTGCCAGCAGCTTCGGTTTAGACAGGGGCCCCCTGGAGCAGTACTTC. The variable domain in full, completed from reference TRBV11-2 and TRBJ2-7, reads EAGVAQSPRYKIIEKRQSVAFWCNPISGHATLYWYQQILGQGPKLLIQFQNNGVVDDSQLPKDRFSAERLKGVDSTLKIQPAKLEDSAVYLCASSFGLDRGPLEQYFGPGTRLTVT.

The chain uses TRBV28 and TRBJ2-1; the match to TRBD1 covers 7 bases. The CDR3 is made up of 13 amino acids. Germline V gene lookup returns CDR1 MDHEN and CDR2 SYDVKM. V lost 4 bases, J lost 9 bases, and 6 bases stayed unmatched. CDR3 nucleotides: TGTGCCAGCAGTTCTCACAGGGGAAGTGAGCAGTTCTTC. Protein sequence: CASSSHRGSEQFF.

CDR3 nucleotides: TGTGCCAGCAGTATAAATCGGGGGGAAAATCAGCCCCAGCATTTT. This gives the protein CASSINRGENQPQHF. The chain links TRBV6-5 to TRBJ1-5; a possible D gene is TRBD1 (5 bases). The CDR3 spans 15 residues. V was clipped by 5 bases and J by 4 bases, with 15 bases between them. Per germline, CDR1 MNHEY and CDR2 SVGAGI.

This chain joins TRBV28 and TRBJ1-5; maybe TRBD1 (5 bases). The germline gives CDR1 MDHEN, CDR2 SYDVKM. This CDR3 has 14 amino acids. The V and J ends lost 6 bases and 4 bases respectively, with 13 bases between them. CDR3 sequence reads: CASRLLGGNQPQHF. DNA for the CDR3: TGTGCCAGCAGGCTGCTGGGGGGGAATCAGCCCCAGCATTTT.

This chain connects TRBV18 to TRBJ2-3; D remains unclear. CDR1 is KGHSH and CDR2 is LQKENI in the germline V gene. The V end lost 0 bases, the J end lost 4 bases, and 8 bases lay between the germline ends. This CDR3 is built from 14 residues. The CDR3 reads CASSPPPSPDTQYF. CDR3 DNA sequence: TGTGCCAGCTCACCACCCCCCAGTCCAGATACGCAGTATTTT.

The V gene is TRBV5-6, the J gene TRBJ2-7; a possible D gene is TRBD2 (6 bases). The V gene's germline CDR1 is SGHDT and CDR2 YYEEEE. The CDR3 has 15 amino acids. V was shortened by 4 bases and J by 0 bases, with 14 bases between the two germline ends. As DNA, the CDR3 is TGTGCCAGCAGCCCCCGGGTCGGGAGCTCCTACGAGCAGTACTTC. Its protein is CASSPRVGSSYEQYF.

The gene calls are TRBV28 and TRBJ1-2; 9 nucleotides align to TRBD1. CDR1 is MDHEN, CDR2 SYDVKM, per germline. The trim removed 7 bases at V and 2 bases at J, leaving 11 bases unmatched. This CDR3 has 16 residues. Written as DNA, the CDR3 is TGTGCCAGCAACACGCCCGGGACAGGGCCGAACTATGGCTACACCTTC. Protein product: CASNTPGTGPNYGYTF.

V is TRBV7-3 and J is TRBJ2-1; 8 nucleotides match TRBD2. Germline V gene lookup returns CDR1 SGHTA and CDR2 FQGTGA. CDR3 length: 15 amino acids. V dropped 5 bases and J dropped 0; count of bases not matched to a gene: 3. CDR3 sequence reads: CASSTSGFSYNEQFF. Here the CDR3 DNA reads TGTGCCAGCAGCACTAGCGGTTTCTCCTACAATGAGCAGTTCTTC.

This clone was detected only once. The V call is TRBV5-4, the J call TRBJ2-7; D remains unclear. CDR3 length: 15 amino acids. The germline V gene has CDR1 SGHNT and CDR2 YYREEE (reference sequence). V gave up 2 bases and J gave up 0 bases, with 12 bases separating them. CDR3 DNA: TGTGCCAGCAGCTTTGGGCCCACGGGCTCCTACGAGCAGTACTTC. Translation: CASSFGPTGSYEQYF.

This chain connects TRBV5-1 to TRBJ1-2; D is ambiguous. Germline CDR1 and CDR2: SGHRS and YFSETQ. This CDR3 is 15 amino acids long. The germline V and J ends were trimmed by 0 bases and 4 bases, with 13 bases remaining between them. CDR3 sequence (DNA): TGCGCCAGCAGCTTGGCCGGCAGGTCTTCCTATGGCTACACCTTC. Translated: CASSLAGRSSYGYTF.

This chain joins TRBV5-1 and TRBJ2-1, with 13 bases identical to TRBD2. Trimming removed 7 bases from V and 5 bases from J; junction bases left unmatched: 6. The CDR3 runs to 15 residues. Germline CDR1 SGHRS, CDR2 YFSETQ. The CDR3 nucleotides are TGCGCCAGCCACTTACTAGCGGGAGGGAACAATGAGCAGTTCTTC. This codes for CASHLLAGGNNEQFF.

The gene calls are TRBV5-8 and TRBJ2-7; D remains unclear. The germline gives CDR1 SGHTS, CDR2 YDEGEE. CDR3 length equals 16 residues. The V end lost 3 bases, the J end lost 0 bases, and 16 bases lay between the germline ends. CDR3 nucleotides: TGTGCCAGCAGCTCGCGGTTGATCAGGTACTCCTACGAGCAGTACTTC. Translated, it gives CASSSRLIRYSYEQYF.

The CDR3 DNA reads TGTGCCTCTCAACCCGGACTAGCGGGAGGTCGAGGTAACACCGGGGAGCTGTTTTTT. This gives the protein CASQPGLAGGRGNTGELFF. The chain uses TRBV19 and TRBJ2-2; 14 nucleotides agree with TRBD2. CDR3 length equals 19 residues. Trimming removed 11 bases from V and 2 bases from J; junction bases left unmatched: 16. Germline V CDR1 and CDR2: LNHDA, SQIVND (reference sequence).

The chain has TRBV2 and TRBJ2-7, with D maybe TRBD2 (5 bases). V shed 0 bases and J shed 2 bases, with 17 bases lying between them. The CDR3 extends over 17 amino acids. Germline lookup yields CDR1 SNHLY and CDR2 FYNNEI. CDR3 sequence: CASSEALRLASPYEQYF. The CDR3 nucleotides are TGTGCCAGCAGTGAAGCGCTTCGACTGGCTAGCCCCTACGAGCAGTACTTC.

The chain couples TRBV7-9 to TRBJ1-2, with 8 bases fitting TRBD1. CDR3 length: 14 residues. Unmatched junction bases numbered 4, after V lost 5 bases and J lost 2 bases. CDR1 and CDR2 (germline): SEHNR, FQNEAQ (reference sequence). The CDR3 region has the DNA TGTGCCAGCAGCCTGGGACAGGTGAACTATGGCTACACCTTC. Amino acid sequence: CASSLGQVNYGYTF.

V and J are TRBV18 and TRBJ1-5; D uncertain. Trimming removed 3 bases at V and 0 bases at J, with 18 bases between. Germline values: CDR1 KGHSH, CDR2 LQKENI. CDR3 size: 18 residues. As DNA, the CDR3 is TGTGCCAGCTCACCGATCCGGTTCGGCAGAGTTAGCAATCAGCCCCAGCATTTT. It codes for CASSPIRFGRVSNQPQHF.

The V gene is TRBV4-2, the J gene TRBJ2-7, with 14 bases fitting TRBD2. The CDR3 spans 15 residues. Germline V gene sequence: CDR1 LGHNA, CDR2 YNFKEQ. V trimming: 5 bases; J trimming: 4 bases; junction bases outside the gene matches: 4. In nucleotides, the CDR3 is TGTGCCAGCAGCAAGCGACTAGCGGGAGGGTACGAGCAGTACTTC. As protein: CASSKRLAGGYEQYF.

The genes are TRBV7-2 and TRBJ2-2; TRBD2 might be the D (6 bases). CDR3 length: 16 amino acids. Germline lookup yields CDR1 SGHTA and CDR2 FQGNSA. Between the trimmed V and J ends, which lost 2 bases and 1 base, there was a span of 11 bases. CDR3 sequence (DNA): TGTGCCAGCAGCTTACTCGGGGGTGGGAACACCGGGGAGCTGTTTTTT. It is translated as CASSLLGGGNTGELFF.

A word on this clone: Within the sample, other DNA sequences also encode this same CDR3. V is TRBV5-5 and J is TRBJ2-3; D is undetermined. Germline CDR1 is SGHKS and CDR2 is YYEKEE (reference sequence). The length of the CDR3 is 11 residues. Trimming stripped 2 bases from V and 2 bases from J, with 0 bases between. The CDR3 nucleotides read TGTGCCAGCAGCTTCACAGATACGCAGTATTTT. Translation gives CASSFTDTQYF. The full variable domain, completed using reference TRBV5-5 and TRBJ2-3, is DAGVTQSPTHLIKTRGQQVTLRCSPISGHKSVSWYQQVLGQGPQFIFQYYEKEERGRGNFPDRFSARQFPNYSSELNVNALLLGDSALYLCASSFTDTQYFGPGTRLTVL.

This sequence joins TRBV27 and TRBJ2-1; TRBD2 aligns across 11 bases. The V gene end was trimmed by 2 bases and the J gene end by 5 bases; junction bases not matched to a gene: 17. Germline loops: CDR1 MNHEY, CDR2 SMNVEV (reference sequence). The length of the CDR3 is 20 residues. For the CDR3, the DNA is TGTGCCAGCAGTTTAGACATCCCTGGGGTAGCGGGAGGGCCCCACAATGAGCAGTTCTTC. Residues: CASSLDIPGVAGGPHNEQFF.